This T cell receptor (beta chain) is from a study of shared clonotypes between healthy human individuals. General study points: The sharing of about 5% of naive CD4 clonotypes was seen across a few donors. Across subsets, estimated richness was generally greater for naive than for memory populations.

Tens of thousands of T cell genomes (about 210 ng DNA) went into each sorted-subset replicate. Measured with immunoSEQ multiplex PCR; TCRdb has only the in-frame clones, and not every one. The sample lists under 2,500,000 clones, 90% to 96% occurring once. Of note for this clone: The target antigen is unknown.

The ends were cut back, 8 bases at V and 4 bases at J, with 17 bases in the middle. Germline CDR1 GTSNPN, CDR2 SVGIG (reference sequence). The length of the CDR3 is 13 residues. This TCR came from a man aged 18 to 29 in good health. Material for sequencing was naive CD4+ T cells sorted from blood. The subset denotes: CD45RA+ positively selected. The rearrangement uses TRBV30 and TRBJ1-2, with a possible D match to TRBD1 (6 bases). CDR3 bases: TGTGCCGGAAGGGGGGGGAGGATCTATGGCTACACCTTC. Protein sequence: CAGRGGRIYGYTF.